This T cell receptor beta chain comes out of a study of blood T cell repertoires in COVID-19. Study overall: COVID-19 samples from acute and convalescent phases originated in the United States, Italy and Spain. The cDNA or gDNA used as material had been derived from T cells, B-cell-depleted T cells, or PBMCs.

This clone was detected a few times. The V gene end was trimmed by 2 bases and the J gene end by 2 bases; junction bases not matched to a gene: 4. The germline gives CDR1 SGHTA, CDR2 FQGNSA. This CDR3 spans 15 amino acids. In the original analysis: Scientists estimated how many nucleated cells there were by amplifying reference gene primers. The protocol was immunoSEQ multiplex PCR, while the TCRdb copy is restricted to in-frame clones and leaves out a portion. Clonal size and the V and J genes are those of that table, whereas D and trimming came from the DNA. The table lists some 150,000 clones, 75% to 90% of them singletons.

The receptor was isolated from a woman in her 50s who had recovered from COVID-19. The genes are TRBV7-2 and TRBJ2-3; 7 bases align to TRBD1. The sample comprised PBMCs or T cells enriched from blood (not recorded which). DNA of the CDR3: TGTGCCAGCAGCTTAAGGGGGCCCATCACAGATACGCAGTATTTT. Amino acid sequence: CASSLRGPITDTQYF.